Each of the 9 T cell receptor beta chains below was sequenced from the same sample in a study of blood T cell repertoires in COVID-19. Clones were sequenced by immunoSEQ multiplex PCR, and TCRdb holds only the in-frame ones, with some missing. The sample has about 140,000 clones; roughly four fifths are singletons. Sequenced: peripheral blood. Receptors originate from a human donor in a cohort sampled during active COVID-19.

As regards this clone: With a much larger clone just one base away, this may be a read error. This chain uses TRBV27 with TRBJ2-1; 13 positions match TRBD2. V shed 1 base and J 9 bases; nucleotides not matched to a gene: 9. Germline V gene sequence: CDR1 MNHEY, CDR2 SMNVEV (reference sequence). The CDR3 is made up of 17 amino acids. CDR3 nucleotide sequence: TGTGCCAGCAGTTTATTGGTCGGGACTAGCGGGACGGGTGAGCAGTTCTTC. Protein: CASSLLVGTSGTGEQFF.

This clone showed up just a few times. This sequence joins TRBV5-1 and TRBJ2-3, with TRBD2 matching 11 bases. The CDR3 spans 15 residues. The germline V gene encodes CDR1 SGHRS and CDR2 YFSETQ. V lost 4 bases and J lost 5; bases outside the gene matches: 6. The CDR3 coding sequence is TGCGCCAGCAGCCCACTAGCGGGAGAAGGAGATACGCAGTATTTT. This gives the protein CASSPLAGEGDTQYF. Complete variable domain (other parts from reference TRBV5-1 and TRBJ2-3): KAGVTQTPRYLIKTRGQQVTLSCSPISGHRSVSWYQQTPGQGLQFLFEYFSETQRNKGNFPGRFSGRQFSNSRSEMNVSTLELGDSALYLCASSPLAGEGDTQYFGPGTRLTVL.

Only one count was recorded for this clone. V usage is TRBV5-8 and J usage is TRBJ2-7; TRBD1 might be the D (5 bases). V was pared by 0 bases and J by 4 bases, with 14 bases between. Germline V gene sequence: CDR1 SGHTS, CDR2 YDEGEE. The CDR3 has 15 residues. The CDR3, as DNA: TGTGCCAGCAGCTTGGGTGATGGCAGGGCTTACGAGCAGTACTTC. Translated, it gives CASSLGDGRAYEQYF.

This chain connects TRBV19 to TRBJ2-7; 7 nucleotides line up with TRBD1. Germline V gives CDR1 LNHDA, CDR2 SQIVND (reference sequence). Germline trimming cut 4 bases from V and 4 bases from J; bases unmatched to any gene: 7. CDR3 length: 14 amino acids. The CDR3 spells CASSNQEGAYEQYF. The CDR3 DNA sequence: TGTGCCAGTAGTAACCAAGAGGGGGCATACGAGCAGTACTTC.

Here the CDR3 DNA reads TGTGCCAGCAGCTTAGTTCGGGAGTGGACAGATACGCAGTATTTT. Translated, it gives CASSLVREWTDTQYF. The V call is TRBV11-3, the J call TRBJ2-3; tentative D call: TRBD2 (6 bases). V was shortened by 1 base and J by 3 bases, with 11 bases between the two germline ends. CDR3 length equals 15 residues. Germline V gives CDR1 SGHNT, CDR2 YENEEA.

There are a few counts of this clone. The J gene is TRBJ1-2, the V gene TRBV19; 9 nucleotides agree with TRBD1. The germline V gene encodes CDR1 LNHDA and CDR2 SQIVND (reference sequence). CDR3 length: 16 amino acids. The ends lost 3 bases at V and 8 bases at J; junction bases unmatched: 13. The CDR3: CASSIRTGEGVGGYTF. The CDR3 nucleotides read TGTGCCAGTAGTATCCGGACAGGGGAAGGGGTAGGCGGCTACACCTTC.

The chain is built from TRBV7-9 and TRBJ2-4; the D is unclear. V lost 4 bases, J lost 6 bases, and 10 bases lay in between. The germline V gene encodes CDR1 SEHNR and CDR2 FQNEAQ (reference sequence). This CDR3 comprises 13 residues. In nucleotides, the CDR3 is TGTGCCAGCAGCTCGAGCGTAGTAAACATTCAGTACTTC. This translates into CASSSSVVNIQYF.

The chain employs TRBV6-5 and TRBJ1-5; 7 bases match TRBD1. With 6 bases clipped from V and 2 bases from J, the junction kept 7 bases outside the gene matches. The germline V gene has CDR1 MNHEY and CDR2 SVGAGI. CDR3 length: 15 residues. CDR3 protein: CASSKTGRGNQPQHF. In DNA form, the CDR3 reads TGTGCCAGCAGCAAGACAGGGCGAGGCAATCAGCCCCAGCATTTT.

V usage is TRBV6-5 and J usage is TRBJ2-1; D is ambiguous. The CDR3 runs 13 residues. The V end was cut by 7 bases, the J end by 4 bases, with 11 bases between. Germline V gives CDR1 MNHEY, CDR2 SVGAGI. Here the CDR3 DNA reads TGTGCCAGCACACTGCCCTATTACAATGAGCAGTTCTTC. This sequence encodes CASTLPYYNEQFF.